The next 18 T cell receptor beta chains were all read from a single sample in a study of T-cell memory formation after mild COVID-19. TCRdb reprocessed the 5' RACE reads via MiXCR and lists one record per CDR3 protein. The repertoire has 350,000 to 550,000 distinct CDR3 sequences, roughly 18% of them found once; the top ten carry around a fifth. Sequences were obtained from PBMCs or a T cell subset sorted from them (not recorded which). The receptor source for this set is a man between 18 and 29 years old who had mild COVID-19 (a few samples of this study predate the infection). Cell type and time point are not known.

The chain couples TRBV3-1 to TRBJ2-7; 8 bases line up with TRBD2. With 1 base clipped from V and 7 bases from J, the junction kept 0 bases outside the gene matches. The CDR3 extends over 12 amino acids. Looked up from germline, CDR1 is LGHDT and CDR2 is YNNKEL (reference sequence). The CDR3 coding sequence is TGTGCCAGCAGCCAAGGACTAGCGGAGCAGTACGTC. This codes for CASSQGLAEQYV.

The CDR3 DNA is TGCAGCGTTGAAGTAACAGCGGGCGGGCAGACCCAGTACTTC. Its protein is CSVEVTAGGQTQYF. The chain recombines TRBV29-1 with TRBJ2-5, with D possibly matching TRBD2 (6 bases). Trimming removed 1 base from V and 6 bases from J, with 15 bases in between. The CDR3 runs to 14 residues. CDR1 and CDR2 from the germline V gene are SQVTM and ANQGSEA.

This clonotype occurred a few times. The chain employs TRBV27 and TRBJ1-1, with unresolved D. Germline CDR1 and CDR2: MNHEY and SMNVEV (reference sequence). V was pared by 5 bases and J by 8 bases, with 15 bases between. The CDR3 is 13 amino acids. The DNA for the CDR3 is TGTGCCAGCAGTCATCCCGGGTGGGCCGAAGCTTTCTTT. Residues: CASSHPGWAEAFF.

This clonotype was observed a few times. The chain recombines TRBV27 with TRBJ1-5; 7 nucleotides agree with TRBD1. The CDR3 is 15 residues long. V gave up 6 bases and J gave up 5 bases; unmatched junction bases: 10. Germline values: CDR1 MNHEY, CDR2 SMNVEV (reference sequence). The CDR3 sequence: CASRGSTGVDQPQHF. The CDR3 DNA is TGTGCCAGCAGAGGGTCAACAGGGGTGGATCAGCCCCAGCATTTT.

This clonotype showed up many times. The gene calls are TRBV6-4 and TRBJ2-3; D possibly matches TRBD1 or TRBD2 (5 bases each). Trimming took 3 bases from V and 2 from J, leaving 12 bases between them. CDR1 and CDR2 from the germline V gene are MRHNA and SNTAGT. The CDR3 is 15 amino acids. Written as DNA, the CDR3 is TGTGCCAGCAGTGATACGGGGACGGCCACAGATACGCAGTATTTT. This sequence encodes CASSDTGTATDTQYF.

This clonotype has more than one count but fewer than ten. CDR3 DNA sequence: TGTGCCAGCAGCCAATTAAAGGGCGGGGAGCTGTTTTTT. Translated, it gives CASSQLKGGELFF. The rearrangement links TRBV3-1 to TRBJ2-2; no firm D call. Trimming shortened V by 2 bases and J by 7 bases, and 8 bases separated the two germline ends. This CDR3 has 13 residues. Germline CDR1 is LGHDT and CDR2 is YNNKEL (reference sequence).

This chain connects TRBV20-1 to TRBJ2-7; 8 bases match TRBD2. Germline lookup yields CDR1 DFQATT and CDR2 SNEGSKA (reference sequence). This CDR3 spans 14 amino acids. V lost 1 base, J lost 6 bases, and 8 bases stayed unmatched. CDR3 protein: CSARAGGAGLEQYF. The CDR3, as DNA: TGCAGTGCTAGAGCCGGGGGGGCCGGACTCGAGCAGTACTTC.

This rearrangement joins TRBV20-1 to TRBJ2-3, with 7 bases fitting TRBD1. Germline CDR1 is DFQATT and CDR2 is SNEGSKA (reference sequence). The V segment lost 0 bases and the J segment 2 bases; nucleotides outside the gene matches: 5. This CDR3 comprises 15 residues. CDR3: CSARDQTGFTDTQYF. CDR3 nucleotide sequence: TGCAGTGCTAGAGATCAGACAGGGTTCACAGATACGCAGTATTTT.

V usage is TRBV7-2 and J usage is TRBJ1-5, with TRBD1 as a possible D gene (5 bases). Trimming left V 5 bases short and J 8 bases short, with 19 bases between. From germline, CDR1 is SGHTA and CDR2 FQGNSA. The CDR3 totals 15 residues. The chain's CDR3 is CASSRQSGDGEPQHF. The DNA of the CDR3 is TGTGCCAGCAGCCGTCAATCGGGGGACGGAGAGCCCCAGCATTTT.

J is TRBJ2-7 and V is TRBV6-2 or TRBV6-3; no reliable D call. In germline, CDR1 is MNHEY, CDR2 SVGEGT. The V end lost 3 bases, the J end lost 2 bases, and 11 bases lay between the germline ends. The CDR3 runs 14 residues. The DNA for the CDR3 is TGTGCCAGCAGTTATGGAACCTCCACCTACGAGCAGTACGTC. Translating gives CASSYGTSTYEQYV.

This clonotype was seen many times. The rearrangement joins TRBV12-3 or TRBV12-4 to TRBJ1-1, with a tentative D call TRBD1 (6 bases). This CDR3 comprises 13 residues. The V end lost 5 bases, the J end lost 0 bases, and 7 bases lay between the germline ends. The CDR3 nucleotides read TGTGCCAGCAGTAGGACAGTGAACACTGAAGCTTTCTTT. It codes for CASSRTVNTEAFF.

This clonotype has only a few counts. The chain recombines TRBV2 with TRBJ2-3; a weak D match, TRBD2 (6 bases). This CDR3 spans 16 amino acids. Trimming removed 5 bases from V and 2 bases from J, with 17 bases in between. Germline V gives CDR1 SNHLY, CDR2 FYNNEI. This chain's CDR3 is CASSSYDSRDTDTQYF. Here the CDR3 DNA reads TGTGCCAGCAGTTCATACGACTCGCGGGACACAGATACGCAGTATTTT. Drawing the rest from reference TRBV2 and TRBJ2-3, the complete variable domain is EPEVTQTPSHQVTQMGQEVILRCVPISNHLYFYWYRQILGQKVEFLVSFYNNEISEKSEIFDDQFSVERPDGSNFTLKIRSTKLEDSAMYFCASSSYDSRDTDTQYFGPGTRLTVL.

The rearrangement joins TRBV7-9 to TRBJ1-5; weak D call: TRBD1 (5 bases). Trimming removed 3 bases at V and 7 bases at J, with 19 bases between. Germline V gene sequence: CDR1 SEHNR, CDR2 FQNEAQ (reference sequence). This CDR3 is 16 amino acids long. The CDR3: CASSFSRGDESQPQHF. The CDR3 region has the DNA TGTGCCAGCAGCTTCTCTCGAGGGGACGAGTCCCAGCCCCAGCATTTT.

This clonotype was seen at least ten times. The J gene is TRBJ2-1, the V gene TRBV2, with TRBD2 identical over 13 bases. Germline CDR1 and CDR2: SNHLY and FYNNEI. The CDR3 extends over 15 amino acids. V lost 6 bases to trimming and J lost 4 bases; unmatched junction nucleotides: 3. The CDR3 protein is CASRGTSGVYNEQFF. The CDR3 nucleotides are TGTGCCAGCAGGGGGACTAGCGGGGTGTACAATGAGCAGTTCTTC.

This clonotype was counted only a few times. In DNA form, the CDR3 reads TGCAGTGCGACGACAGGGGGATTCCCCTACGAGCAGTACTTC. Translation gives CSATTGGFPYEQYF. The chain links TRBV20-1 to TRBJ2-7; the match to TRBD1 covers 9 bases. From germline, CDR1 is DFQATT and CDR2 SNEGSKA (reference sequence). V was clipped by 6 bases and J by 2 bases; unmatched bases: 8. The CDR3 contains 14 residues.

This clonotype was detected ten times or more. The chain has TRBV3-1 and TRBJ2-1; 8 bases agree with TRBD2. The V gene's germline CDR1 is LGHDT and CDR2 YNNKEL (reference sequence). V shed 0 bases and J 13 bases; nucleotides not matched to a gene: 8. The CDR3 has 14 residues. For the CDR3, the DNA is TGTGCCAGCAGCCAAGAGCCGGGACTAGGTACTCAGTTCTTC. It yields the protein CASSQEPGLGTQFF.

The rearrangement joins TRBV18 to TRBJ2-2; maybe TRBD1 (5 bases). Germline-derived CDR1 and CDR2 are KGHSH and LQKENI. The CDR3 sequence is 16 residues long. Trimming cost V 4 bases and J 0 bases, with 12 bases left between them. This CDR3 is CASSQQESANTGELFF. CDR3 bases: TGTGCCAGCTCACAACAGGAGTCCGCGAACACCGGGGAGCTGTTTTTT.

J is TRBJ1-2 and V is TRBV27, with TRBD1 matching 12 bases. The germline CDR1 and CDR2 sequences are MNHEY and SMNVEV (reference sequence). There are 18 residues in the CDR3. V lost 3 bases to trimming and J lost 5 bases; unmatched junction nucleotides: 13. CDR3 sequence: CASSFLRDRGPDPYGYTF. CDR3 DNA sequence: TGTGCCAGCAGTTTCCTCCGGGACAGGGGGCCGGATCCTTATGGCTACACCTTC.